A single sample gave rise to the 12 T cell receptor beta chains below, sequenced in a study of CD8 T cells in Susac syndrome. Reverse transcription used about 0.45 to 1 ug RNA and random hexamers. TCRdb re-called the immunoSEQ multiplex PCR reads through MiXCR, storing one row per CDR3 protein. The repertoire holds about 150,000 distinct CDR3 sequences, approximately 95% seen once, with more than 0.15% in the top ten. The sample was CD8+ T cells from PBMCs. The origin of the receptors is a human donor with Susac syndrome.

The rearrangement joins TRBV20-1 to TRBJ1-1; TRBD1 aligns across 8 bases. V shed 6 bases and J 3 bases; nucleotides not matched to a gene: 12. The CDR3 extends over 15 amino acids. Looked up from germline, CDR1 is DFQATT and CDR2 is SNEGSKA (reference sequence). For the CDR3, the DNA is TGCAGTGCAAACAACCAGGGGGCGGGGGACACTGAAGCTTTCTTT. Encoded protein: CSANNQGAGDTEAFF.

This clonotype is a singleton in its sample. The rearrangement uses TRBV30 and TRBJ1-5, with a tentative D call TRBD1 (5 bases). V lost 1 base and J 3 bases, leaving 16 bases between the germline ends. This CDR3 is built from 16 residues. Germline V lookup: CDR1 GTSNPN, CDR2 SVGIG (reference sequence). The CDR3 DNA reads as TGTGCCTGGAGTGACGAGACGACAGTCTTCAATCAGCCCCAGCATTTT. Translated: CAWSDETTVFNQPQHF.

V usage is TRBV7-8 and J usage is TRBJ2-6; D might be TRBD1 (5 bases). V shed 5 bases and J shed 2 bases, with 19 bases lying between them. Germline V gene lookup returns CDR1 SGHVS and CDR2 FQNEAQ. The length of the CDR3 is 18 residues. The CDR3 DNA reads as TGTGCCAGCAGCCCAGCCCTAGACAGTAGCCCTGGGGCCAACGTCCTGACTTTC. Translated, it gives CASSPALDSSPGANVLTF.

The chain is built from TRBV29-1 and TRBJ2-5; unclear D gene. The germline V and J ends were trimmed by 0 bases and 5 bases, with 13 bases remaining between them. Germline CDR1 SQVTM, CDR2 ANQGSEA. This CDR3 has 14 amino acids. This CDR3 is CSVEDLQKAETQYF. The DNA for the CDR3 is TGCAGCGTTGAAGATCTTCAGAAGGCGGAGACCCAGTACTTC.

This clonotype came up once. The CDR3 region is CASRDTSGEYQETQYF. CDR3 coding DNA: TGTGCCAGCAGGGATACTAGCGGGGAGTACCAAGAGACCCAGTACTTC. This chain links TRBV11-3 with TRBJ2-5; 10 bases agree with TRBD2. J lost 0 bases, V lost 6 bases, and 7 bases had no gene match. The length of the CDR3 is 16 residues. Per the germline V gene, CDR1 is SGHNT and CDR2 is YENEEA.

This sequence joins TRBV12-5 and TRBJ1-1, with unresolved D. This CDR3 contains 10 residues. From germline, CDR1 is LGHNT and CDR2 FRNRAP. Trimming shortened V by 2 bases and J by 6 bases, and 1 base separated the two germline ends. Here the CDR3 DNA reads TGTGCTAGTGGTTTGTCTGAAGCTTTCTTT. This sequence encodes CASGLSEAFF.

The gene calls are TRBV4-1 and TRBJ2-7; tentative D call: TRBD2 (6 bases). Germline V gives CDR1 MGHRA, CDR2 YSYEKL. V was trimmed by 4 bases and J by 0 bases, leaving 13 bases between them. This CDR3 spans 15 amino acids. The CDR3 DNA sequence: TGCGCCAGCAGCCCCACGGGCGGGAACTCCTACGAGCAGTACTTC. Translating it yields CASSPTGGNSYEQYF.

V usage is TRBV29-1 and J usage is TRBJ2-2; D tentatively reads TRBD1 or TRBD2 (6 bases each). The V gene's germline CDR1 is SQVTM and CDR2 ANQGSEA. V shed 6 bases and J shed 5 bases, with 19 bases lying between them. The CDR3 length is 15 residues. The CDR3 loop is CSVKEAIGGTGELFF. The CDR3 nucleotides are TGCAGCGTAAAGGAGGCCATAGGGGGGACCGGGGAGCTGTTTTTT.

The chain has TRBV20-1 and TRBJ2-7, with 7 bases lining up with TRBD2. Germline V lookup: CDR1 DFQATT, CDR2 SNEGSKA (reference sequence). The V gene end was trimmed by 7 bases and the J gene end by 1 base; junction bases not matched to a gene: 7. The CDR3 runs to 13 residues. The CDR3 sequence: CSVQTSSSYEQYF. The CDR3 bases are TGCAGTGTTCAGACTAGCAGTTCCTACGAGCAGTACTTC.

The genes are TRBV28 and TRBJ1-5; D gene unclear. V was cut by 7 bases and J by 3 bases, with 4 bases left in between. Germline CDR1 MDHEN, CDR2 SYDVKM. This CDR3 is built from 11 residues. The CDR3, as DNA: TGTGCCAGCACAAACAATCAGCCCCAGCATTTT. Translated: CASTNNQPQHF.

The genes are TRBV7-3 and TRBJ2-5; D may correspond to TRBD1 or TRBD2 (6 bases each). Trimming stripped 5 bases from V and 4 bases from J, with 14 bases between. CDR1 and CDR2 from the germline V gene are SGHTA and FQGTGA. The CDR3 has 14 amino acids. The CDR3 sequence is CASSLGGGSETQYF. CDR3 DNA sequence: TGTGCCAGCAGCCTCGGAGGGGGATCAGAGACCCAGTACTTC.

The V gene is TRBV5-1, the J gene TRBJ2-2; D gene uncertain. Per germline, CDR1 SGHRS and CDR2 YFSETQ. This CDR3 spans 16 amino acids. With 1 base removed from V and 3 bases from J, the gap between germline ends came to 13 bases. The CDR3 DNA sequence: TGCGCCAGCAGCTTGTGGAACGATCCGGACACCGGGGAGCTGTTTTTT. This encodes CASSLWNDPDTGELFF.